This T cell receptor (beta chain) was captured by sequencing in a study of blood T cell repertoires in COVID-19. Here immunoSEQ multiplex PCR was the method, and the copy in TCRdb shows in-frame clones only, minus some. The data hold 400,000 or so clones, with about 90% observed a single time. Germline-derived CDR1 and CDR2 are LNHDA and SQIVND (reference sequence). V gave up 5 bases and J gave up 3 bases, with 17 bases separating them. The CDR3 covers 16 residues. Sequenced material: PBMCs or T cells enriched from blood (not recorded which). The chain uses TRBV19 and TRBJ1-5, with no clear D. The TCR comes from a man younger than 35 who had recovered from COVID-19. In DNA, the CDR3 is TGTGCCAGTAGTGGGTTCCTCGGCAGGAACAATCAGCCCCAGCATTTT. This sequence encodes CASSGFLGRNNQPQHF.